These 31 T cell receptor beta chains share one sample of origin, sequenced in a study of T cell responses to AZD1222 COVID-19 vaccine. Clones were read by immunoSEQ multiplex PCR, and TCRdb kept only the in-frame ones, dropping some. This table holds 95,000 to 150,000 clones, roughly 90% found once. Here the sequenced sample was peripheral blood, taken on day 0 of AZD1222 vaccination. These receptors were taken from an adult in good health.

This clone was seen a single time. This chain joins TRBV18 and TRBJ1-2; TRBD1 is a possible D gene (5 bases). This CDR3 spans 13 amino acids. Trimming pared 2 bases from V and 6 bases from J, leaving 10 bases between. Germline-derived CDR1 and CDR2 are KGHSH and LQKENI. The DNA of the CDR3 is TGTGCCAGCTCACCAATGACAGCGGATGGCTACACCTTC. The encoded protein is CASSPMTADGYTF.

The chain carries TRBV18 and TRBJ2-6; D gene unclear. Germline-derived CDR1 and CDR2 are KGHSH and LQKENI. The CDR3 has 17 amino acids. Trimming removed 3 bases from V and 0 bases from J, with 12 bases in between. The CDR3 here is CASSPRQANSGANVLTF. The CDR3 nucleotides read TGTGCCAGCTCACCTAGGCAGGCGAACTCTGGGGCCAACGTCCTGACTTTC.

This clone occurred a few times. The chain carries TRBV19 and TRBJ2-2; possibly TRBD1 or TRBD2 for D (5 bases each). The CDR3 sequence is 13 residues long. Per germline, CDR1 LNHDA and CDR2 SQIVND (reference sequence). Trimming shortened V by 0 bases and J by 9 bases, and 8 bases separated the two germline ends. The CDR3 loop is CASSIDMGRELFF. The CDR3 region has the DNA TGTGCCAGTAGTATAGACATGGGACGGGAGCTGTTTTTT.

This chain connects TRBV7-9 to TRBJ2-7, with TRBD2 matching 8 bases. The germline gives CDR1 SEHNR, CDR2 FQNEAQ (reference sequence). V was clipped by 4 bases and J by 1 base; unmatched bases: 9. This CDR3 region has 16 residues. The CDR3 nucleotides read TGTGCCAGCAGCTCCGAGTGGACTAGCTCTTCCTACGAGCAGTACTTC. Residues: CASSSEWTSSSYEQYF. Complete variable domain (other parts from reference TRBV7-9 and TRBJ2-7): DTGVSQNPRHKITKRGQNVTFRCDPISEHNRLYWYRQTLGQGPEFLTYFQNEAQLEKSRLLSDRFSAERPKGSFSTLEIQRTEQGDSAMYLCASSSEWTSSSYEQYFGPGTRLTVT.

This chain joins TRBV19 and TRBJ2-7; D ambiguous. Trimming removed 5 bases at V and 3 bases at J, with 11 bases between. Germline assignment: CDR1 LNHDA and CDR2 SQIVND (reference sequence). This CDR3 contains 13 residues. Here the CDR3 reads CASSEQQNYEQYF. The CDR3 DNA is TGTGCCAGTAGTGAACAGCAAAACTACGAGCAGTACTTC.

The rearrangement uses TRBV6-5 and TRBJ2-6, with TRBD1 as a possible D gene (6 bases). Germline V lookup: CDR1 MNHEY, CDR2 SVGAGI. The CDR3 contains 15 residues. Trimming cost V 6 bases and J 2 bases, with 11 bases left between them. For the CDR3, the DNA is TGTGCCAGCAGGTCCACAGGGACTGGGGCCAACGTCCTGACTTTC. Its protein is CASRSTGTGANVLTF.

The count of this clone is one. The J gene is TRBJ2-7, the V gene TRBV10-2; 10 positions agree with TRBD2. Germline V lookup: CDR1 WSHSY, CDR2 SAAADI. The CDR3 length is 17 residues. The V and J ends lost 3 bases and 2 bases, in that order; junction bases with no gene match: 10. CDR3 sequence reads: CASSDSGLAEGAYEQYF. DNA of the CDR3: TGCGCCAGCAGTGATTCCGGACTAGCGGAGGGCGCCTACGAGCAGTACTTC.

This sequence joins TRBV7-9 and TRBJ1-2; D unclear. From germline, CDR1 is SEHNR and CDR2 FQNEAQ (reference sequence). The CDR3 contains 13 residues. The V and J ends lost 1 base and 7 bases respectively, with 10 bases between them. The CDR3 DNA sequence: TGTGCCAGCAGCTTAGGGCGGACGGCTGGCTACACCTTC. It translates to CASSLGRTAGYTF.

The CDR3 spells CASSLAETGGALNGYTF. DNA for the CDR3: TGCGCCAGCAGCTTGGCCGAGACAGGGGGTGCCTTGAATGGCTACACCTTC. The V call is TRBV5-1, the J call TRBJ1-2; 9 bases map to TRBD1. Germline lookup yields CDR1 SGHRS and CDR2 YFSETQ. CDR3 length: 17 amino acids. The V and J ends lost 0 bases and 6 bases, in that order; junction bases with no gene match: 12.

This chain uses TRBV24-1 with TRBJ2-5; weak D call: TRBD2 (6 bases). V was trimmed by 1 base and J by 2 bases, leaving 13 bases between them. Germline V gives CDR1 KGHDR, CDR2 SFDVKD. The CDR3 has 16 amino acids. DNA for the CDR3: TGTGCCACCAGTGATTTTGTGGTGGGACTGCAAGAGACCCAGTACTTC. Its translation: CATSDFVVGLQETQYF.

The gene calls are TRBV5-1 and TRBJ2-2; either TRBD1 or TRBD2 may fit D (5 bases each). Trimming took 0 bases from V and 4 from J, leaving 10 bases between them. From germline, CDR1 is SGHRS and CDR2 YFSETQ. The CDR3 runs to 15 residues. The CDR3 loop reads CASSLVPGTTGELFF. CDR3 bases: TGCGCCAGCAGCTTGGTTCCAGGGACCACCGGGGAGCTGTTTTTT.

The chain combines TRBV6-5 with TRBJ2-3; 7 bases align to TRBD2. CDR1 MNHEY and CDR2 SVGAGI come from the germline V gene. Trimming at V came to 9 bases and at J to 8 bases, leaving 11 bases not matched to a gene. The CDR3 loop spans 13 amino acids. The CDR3 region is CARGWREGPTQYF. CDR3 DNA: TGTGCCAGGGGATGGAGGGAGGGACCTACGCAGTATTTT.

This chain joins TRBV5-6 and TRBJ1-5; possible D gene TRBD1, 6 bases. Germline V gives CDR1 SGHDT, CDR2 YYEEEE. V lost 0 bases and J lost 10, with 14 bases in between. The CDR3 sequence is 14 residues long. The CDR3 DNA sequence: TGTGCCAGCAGCTTGGACGTGGGACACGGACCCCAGCATTTT. This translates into CASSLDVGHGPQHF. Looking up the rest from reference TRBV5-6 and TRBJ1-5 gives the full variable domain: DAGVTQSPTHLIKTRGQQVTLRCSPKSGHDTVSWYQQALGQGPQFIFQYYEEEERQRGNFPDRFSGHQFPNYSSELNVNALLLGDSALYLCASSLDVGHGPQHFGDGTRLSIL.

The CDR3 bases are TGTGCCACCCTCCCCTTGGGACGGAGCTCCTACGAGCAGTACTTC. Amino acid sequence: CATLPLGRSSYEQYF. The genes are TRBV6-5 and TRBJ2-7; D is perhaps TRBD1 or TRBD2 (5 bases each). Germline CDR1 MNHEY, CDR2 SVGAGI. V shed 10 bases and J shed 0 bases, with 19 bases lying between them. There are 15 residues in the CDR3.

V and J are TRBV3-1 (or the pseudogene TRBV3-2) and TRBJ2-3, with D possibly TRBD1 on 5 matching bases. Trimming pared 2 bases from V and 2 bases from J, leaving 11 bases between. Germline V gene lookup returns CDR1 LGHDT and CDR2 YNNKEL (reference sequence). The CDR3 loop spans 15 amino acids. Written as DNA, the CDR3 is TGTGCCAGCAGCCAACAGGCGACAGTCACAGATACGCAGTATTTT. Translated, it gives CASSQQATVTDTQYF.

The chain combines TRBV5-4 with TRBJ2-4; no clear D gene. Germline CDR1 is SGHNT and CDR2 is YYREEE (reference sequence). Trimming removed 4 bases at V and 3 bases at J, with 11 bases between. The CDR3 is made up of 14 amino acids. CDR3 region: CASSDGLSKNIQYF. The CDR3 region has the DNA TGTGCCAGCAGCGATGGGCTTAGCAAAAACATTCAGTACTTC.

The rearrangement links TRBV28 to TRBJ2-7; 10 bases align to TRBD1. Unmatched junction bases numbered 7, after V lost 5 bases and J lost 6 bases. The CDR3 runs 14 residues. The V gene's germline CDR1 is MDHEN and CDR2 SYDVKM. In DNA form, the CDR3 reads TGTGCCAGCAGTCAGACAGGGGGCGCGGGCGAGCAGTACTTC. Translating gives CASSQTGGAGEQYF. Full variable domain (missing parts from reference TRBV28 and TRBJ2-7): DVKVTQSSRYLVKRTGEKVFLECVQDMDHENMFWYRQDPGLGLRLIYFSYDVKMKEKGDIPEGYSVSREKKERFSLILESASTNQTSMYLCASSQTGGAGEQYFGPGTRLTVT.

This clone was recorded only once. The V and J genes are TRBV30 and TRBJ2-1; the D gene is possibly TRBD2 (6 bases). Germline values: CDR1 GTSNPN, CDR2 SVGIG (reference sequence). The ends were cut back, 2 bases at V and 9 bases at J, with 14 bases in the middle. The CDR3 runs 13 residues. This CDR3 reads CAWSLGTPIEQFF. DNA for the CDR3: TGTGCCTGGAGTTTAGGGACTCCTATTGAGCAGTTCTTC.

V and J are TRBV7-9 and TRBJ1-6, with D perhaps TRBD1 (5 bases). This CDR3 is 15 amino acids long. Germline loops: CDR1 SEHNR, CDR2 FQNEAQ (reference sequence). Trimming stripped 3 bases from V and 10 bases from J, with 16 bases between. The CDR3 sequence: CASSLERQSVSPLHF. The CDR3 DNA is TGTGCCAGCAGCTTGGAAAGACAGAGTGTCTCACCCCTCCACTTT.

This chain connects TRBV2 to TRBJ1-4; D is unresolved. With 3 bases removed from V and 6 bases from J, the gap between germline ends came to 8 bases. This CDR3 contains 13 residues. Germline V gene sequence: CDR1 SNHLY, CDR2 FYNNEI. This chain's CDR3 is CASSDRRDEKLFF. The CDR3 DNA reads as TGTGCCAGCAGTGACCGCCGGGATGAAAAACTGTTTTTT.

V is TRBV6-1 and J is TRBJ1-3; D not certain. This CDR3 spans 13 amino acids. Germline V gene sequence: CDR1 MNHNS, CDR2 SASEGT. The V end was cut by 2 bases, the J end by 2 bases, with 4 bases between. This CDR3 reads CASSERPGNTIYF. The CDR3 coding sequence is TGTGCCAGCAGTGAAAGACCTGGAAACACCATATATTTT.

The genes are TRBV18 and TRBJ1-1; tentative D call: TRBD1 (5 bases). This CDR3 region has 13 residues. Germline V CDR1 and CDR2: KGHSH, LQKENI. V lost 6 bases and J 3 bases, leaving 11 bases between the germline ends. The CDR3 loop reads CASSRDRHTEAFF. Here the CDR3 DNA reads TGTGCCAGCTCCCGGGACCGCCACACTGAAGCTTTCTTT.

The J gene is TRBJ2-2, the V gene TRBV9; no clear D gene. The V end was cut by 1 base, the J end by 7 bases, with 5 bases between. The CDR3 is 12 amino acids. Germline V gene data show CDR1 as SGDLS and CDR2 as YYNGEE. The CDR3 spells CASSVFDGELFF. CDR3 nucleotide sequence: TGTGCCAGCAGCGTATTCGACGGGGAGCTGTTTTTT. The entire variable domain, with the rest obtained from reference TRBV9 and TRBJ2-2, is as follows: DSGVTQTPKHLITATGQRVTLRCSPRSGDLSVYWYQQSLDQGLQFLIQYYNGEERAKGNILERFSAQQFPDLHSELNLSSLELGDSALYFCASSVFDGELFFGEGSRLTVL.

The chain employs TRBV5-1 and TRBJ2-1; D gene unclear. Germline V gene sequence: CDR1 SGHRS, CDR2 YFSETQ. The CDR3 has 21 residues. V was clipped by 4 bases and J by 11 bases, with 40 bases between them. DNA of the CDR3: TGCGCCAGCAGCGGTGGTTTAGGGCAGTTCGGGCTATCTGGAACAAATCTAAAGCAGTTCTTC. Translation gives CASSGGLGQFGLSGTNLKQFF.

In its sample, this clone was seen once. CDR3 in amino acids: CASSDRGANEKLFF. The CDR3, as DNA: TGTGCCAGCAGTGACAGGGGAGCTAATGAAAAACTGTTTTTT. This rearrangement joins TRBV25-1 to TRBJ1-4, with D possibly matching TRBD1 (6 bases). V shed 3 bases and J shed 3 bases, with 8 bases lying between them. The CDR3 is made up of 14 amino acids. Per germline, CDR1 MGHDK and CDR2 SYGVNS.

In this sample, this clone turned up once. The V and J genes are TRBV6-5 and TRBJ1-5; 8 nucleotides align to TRBD1. With V trimmed by 5 bases and J by 0 bases, 3 bases remained unmatched. This CDR3 spans 15 amino acids. CDR1 MNHEY and CDR2 SVGAGI come from the germline V gene. The CDR3 region is CASSPQGDSNQPQHF. The CDR3, as DNA: TGTGCCAGCAGTCCACAGGGGGATAGCAATCAGCCCCAGCATTTT.

V is TRBV9 and J is TRBJ2-7; 7 nucleotides align to TRBD2. V lost 3 bases and J lost 7; bases outside the gene matches: 19. This CDR3 contains 17 residues. From germline, CDR1 is SGDLS and CDR2 YYNGEE. The CDR3 sequence: CASSAPSSGGALGEQYF. Here the CDR3 DNA reads TGTGCCAGCAGCGCCCCCTCCTCGGGGGGTGCCCTGGGAGAGCAGTACTTC.

V gene TRBV30 combines with J gene TRBJ1-2; 12 bases fit TRBD1. In germline, CDR1 is GTSNPN, CDR2 SVGIG (reference sequence). This CDR3 comprises 16 residues. With 3 bases clipped from V and 5 bases from J, the junction kept 10 bases outside the gene matches. CDR3 sequence (DNA): TGTGCCTGGAGGGGCTTGGGACAGGGGGCTGGGTATGGCTACACCTTC. Translation gives CAWRGLGQGAGYGYTF.

The rearrangement uses TRBV15 and TRBJ1-1, with 8 nucleotides matching TRBD1. The CDR3 sequence is 16 residues long. With V trimmed by 0 bases and J by 11 bases, 14 bases remained unmatched. Germline loops: CDR1 LNHNV, CDR2 YYDKDF (reference sequence). DNA for the CDR3: TGTGCCACCAGCAGAGACTCTGTGACAGGGGCCTCGGGGGCTTTCTTT. This codes for CATSRDSVTGASGAFF. Combining the CDR3 with reference TRBV15 and TRBJ1-1 gives the whole variable domain DAMVIQNPRYQVTQFGKPVTLSCSQTLNHNVMYWYQQKSSQAPKLLFHYYDKDFNNEADTPDNFQSRRPNTSFCFLDIRSPGLGDTAMYLCATSRDSVTGASGAFFGQGTRLTVV.

This CDR3 reads CASSPMDLKNIQYF. The CDR3 bases are TGTGCCAGCAGCCCGATGGACTTGAAAAACATTCAGTACTTC. The rearrangement uses TRBV5-6 and TRBJ2-4, with TRBD2 as a possible D gene (5 bases). The length of the CDR3 is 14 residues. V was pared by 4 bases and J by 4 bases, with 12 bases between. CDR1 is SGHDT and CDR2 is YYEEEE in the germline V gene.

This clone occurred once. This sequence joins TRBV24-1 and TRBJ2-1; 7 bases fit TRBD2. The CDR3 covers 11 residues. Germline V gene sequence: CDR1 KGHDR, CDR2 SFDVKD. Trimming cost V 4 bases and J 10 bases; bases outside gene matches: 0. The DNA of the CDR3 is TGTGCCACCAGTGAAGCGGGGGAGCAGTTCTTC. Encoded protein: CATSEAGEQFF.